The TCR beta chain under discussion was sequenced for a study of shared clonotypes between healthy human individuals. The investigators split CD4+ cells into a CD45RA+ naive subset and a CD45RA-negative memory subset. Profiling relied on immunoSEQ multiplex PCR, and the TCRdb table lists in-frame clones only, not all of them. The profile shows 2 million to 2.5 million clones, nearly 97% of them singletons. Trimming took 3 bases from V and 6 from J, leaving 15 bases between them. The CDR3 spans 14 residues. CDR1 and CDR2 from the germline V gene are GTSNPN and SVGIG (reference sequence). The TCR originated in a man aged 18 to 30 in good health. This chain uses TRBV30 with TRBJ1-5, with D maybe TRBD1 (5 bases). Input material: naive CD4+ T cells sorted from blood. As for subset: CD45RA+ positively selected. DNA of the CDR3: TGTGCCTGGAGGGCCCAGGGAGCAGGTCAGCCCCAGCATTTT. Residues: CAWRAQGAGQPQHF.